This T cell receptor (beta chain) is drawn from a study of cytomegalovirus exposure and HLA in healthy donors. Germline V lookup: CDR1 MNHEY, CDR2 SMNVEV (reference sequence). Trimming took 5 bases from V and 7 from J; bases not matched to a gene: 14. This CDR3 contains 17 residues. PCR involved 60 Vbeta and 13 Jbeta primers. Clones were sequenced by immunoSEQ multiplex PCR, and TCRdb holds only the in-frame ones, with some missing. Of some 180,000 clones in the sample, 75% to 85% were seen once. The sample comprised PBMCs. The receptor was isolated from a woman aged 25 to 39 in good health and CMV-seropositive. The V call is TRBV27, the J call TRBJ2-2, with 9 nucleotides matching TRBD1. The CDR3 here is CASSIQGAGRQIGELFF. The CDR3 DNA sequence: TGTGCCAGCAGTATACAGGGGGCAGGACGACAGATCGGGGAGCTGTTTTTT.